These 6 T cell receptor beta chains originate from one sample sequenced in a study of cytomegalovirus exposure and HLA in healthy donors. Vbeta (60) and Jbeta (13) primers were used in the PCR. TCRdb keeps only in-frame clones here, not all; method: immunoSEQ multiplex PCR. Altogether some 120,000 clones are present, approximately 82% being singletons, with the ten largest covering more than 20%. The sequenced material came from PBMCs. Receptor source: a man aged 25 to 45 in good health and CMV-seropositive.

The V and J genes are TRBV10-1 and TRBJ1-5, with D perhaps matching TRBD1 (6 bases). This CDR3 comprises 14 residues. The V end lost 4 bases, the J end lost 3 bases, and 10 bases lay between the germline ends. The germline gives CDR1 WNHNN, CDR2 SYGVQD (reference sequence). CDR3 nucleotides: TGCGCCAGCAGTGGACAGGCCAACAATCAGCCCCAGCATTTT. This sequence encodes CASSGQANNQPQHF.

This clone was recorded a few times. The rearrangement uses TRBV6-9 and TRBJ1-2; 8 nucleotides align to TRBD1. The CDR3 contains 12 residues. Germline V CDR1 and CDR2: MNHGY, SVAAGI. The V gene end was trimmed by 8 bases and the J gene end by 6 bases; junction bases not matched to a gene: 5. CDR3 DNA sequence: TGTGCCAGCGGACAGGGCGGCGATGGCTACACCTTC. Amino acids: CASGQGGDGYTF.

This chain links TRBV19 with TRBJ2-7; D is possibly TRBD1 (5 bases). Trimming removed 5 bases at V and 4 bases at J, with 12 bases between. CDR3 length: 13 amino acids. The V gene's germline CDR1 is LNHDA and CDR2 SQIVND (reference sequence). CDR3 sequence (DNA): TGTGCCAGTAGTTCACAGGCTCGATACGAGCAGTACTTC. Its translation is CASSSQARYEQYF. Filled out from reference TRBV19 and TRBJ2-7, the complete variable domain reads DGGITQSPKYLFRKEGQNVTLSCEQNLNHDAMYWYRQDPGQGLRLIYYSQIVNDFQKGDIAEGYSVSREKKESFPLTVTSAQKNPTAFYLCASSSQARYEQYFGPGTRLTVT.

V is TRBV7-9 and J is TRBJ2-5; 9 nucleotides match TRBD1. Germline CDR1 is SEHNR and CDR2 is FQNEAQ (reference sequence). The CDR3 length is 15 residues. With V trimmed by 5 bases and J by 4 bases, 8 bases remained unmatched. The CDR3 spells CASSAGQGLRETQYF. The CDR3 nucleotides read TGTGCCAGCAGCGCGGGACAGGGATTAAGAGAGACCCAGTACTTC.

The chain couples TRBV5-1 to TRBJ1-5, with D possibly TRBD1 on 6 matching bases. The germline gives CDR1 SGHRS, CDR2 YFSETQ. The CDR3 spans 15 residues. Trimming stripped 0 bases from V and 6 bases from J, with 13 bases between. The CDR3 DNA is TGCGCCAGCAGCTTGGGTACAGGGTTTGGTCAGCCCCAGCATTTT. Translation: CASSLGTGFGQPQHF.

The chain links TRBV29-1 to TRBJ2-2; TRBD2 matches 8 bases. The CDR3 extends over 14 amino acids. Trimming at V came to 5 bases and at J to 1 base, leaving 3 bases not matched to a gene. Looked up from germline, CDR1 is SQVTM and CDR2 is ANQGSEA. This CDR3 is CSVLSGMNTGELFF. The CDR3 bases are TGCAGCGTTCTTAGCGGGATGAACACCGGGGAGCTGTTTTTT.